Listed below are T cell receptor beta chains from one sample, sequenced in a study of T cell responses to AZD1222 COVID-19 vaccine. The method was immunoSEQ multiplex PCR; TCRdb's version includes in-frame clones alone and lacks a portion of them. The sample contains about 120,000 clones, roughly 88% of which appear only once. This material consisted of peripheral blood, taken 28 days after the second AZD1222 dose. These receptors all come from an adult who received the AZD1222 COVID-19 vaccine. The CDR3 runs from the conserved cysteine through the conserved F or W. A D gene is named only where the DNA matches it firmly. Clone size is not always given. Where it is, it says once, few, many or a class for expanded clones.

clone size	J gene	D gene	V gene	CDR3 DNA	CDR3 protein
.	TRBJ1-6	TRBD1	TRBV18	TGTGCCAGCTCACCTCGCCAGGGGGCTCGCTCCTCAAATTCACCCCTCCACTTT	CASSPRQGARSSNSPLHF
.	TRBJ1-1	.	TRBV10-3	TGTGCCATCAGTGAGTCGAGTCAGGGTGACACTGAAGCTTTCTTT	CAISESSQGDTEAFF
few	TRBJ2-1	TRBD2	TRBV10-3	TGTGCCATCGGCGGGGACCTAGCGGGGGGGCAGAGCTCCTACAATGAGCAGTTCTTC	CAIGGDLAGGQSSYNEQFF
.	TRBJ2-1	TRBD2	TRBV2	TGTGCCAGCAGGGATAGCGGGGGAAGCTACAATGAGCAGTTCTTC	CASRDSGGSYNEQFF
once	TRBJ1-2	.	TRBV6-5	TGTGCCAGCAGTCCTGGGGGCGGAAACTATGGCTACACCTTC	CASSPGGGNYGYTF
once	TRBJ2-6	TRBD1	TRBV19	TGTGCCAGTAGACCACAGGGGACTGGGGCCAACGTCCTGACTTTC	CASRPQGTGANVLTF
.	TRBJ2-3	.	TRBV11-2	TGTGCCAGCAGCTTAGATACGACAGATACGCAGTATTTT	CASSLDTTDTQYF
.	TRBJ2-2	.	TRBV5-1	TGCGCCAGCAGCTTCCTAGGGGCGAACACCGGGGAGCTGTTTTTT	CASSFLGANTGELFF
.	TRBJ1-1	.	TRBV11-2	TGTGCCAGCGGGCCCCAGAAAGTGAACACTGAAGCTTTCTTT	CASGPQKVNTEAFF
.	TRBJ2-7	TRBD1	TRBV19	TGTGCCAGTAGTAGACACATGCGACAGGGGGCTTACGAGCAGTACTTC	CASSRHMRQGAYEQYF
.	TRBJ2-7	TRBD1	TRBV4-1	TGCGCCAGCAGCATACAGGGGGGCTACGAGCAGTACTTC	CASSIQGGYEQYF
.	TRBJ1-2	TRBD1	TRBV4-3	TGCGCCAGCAGCCAAGATTCCGGACAGGGCTATGGCTACACCTTC	CASSQDSGQGYGYTF
.	TRBJ1-5	TRBD1	TRBV7-9	TGTGCCAGCAGCGCGGGACAGAGCTATCAGCCCCAGCATTTT	CASSAGQSYQPQHF
.	TRBJ2-2	.	TRBV6-5	TGTGCCAGCAGTTCCGGGATGCCGAACACCGGGGAGCTGTTTTTT	CASSSGMPNTGELFF
.	TRBJ2-7	TRBD2	TRBV7-9	TGTGCCAGCAGCCCGGGGGGGAACGAGCAGTACTTC	CASSPGGNEQYF
.	TRBJ2-3	TRBD1	TRBV5-6	TGTGCCAGCAGCTTCGACAGGGGAACGGATACGCAGTATTTT	CASSFDRGTDTQYF
.	TRBJ1-2	TRBD1	TRBV7-2	TGTGCCAGCAGCTCTCCGACAGGGACCAACTATGGCTACACCTTC	CASSSPTGTNYGYTF
.	TRBJ1-1	.	TRBV7-2	TGTGCCAGCAGCTCACCCGGGTCAACTATGAACACTGAAGCTTTCTTT	CASSSPGSTMNTEAFF
.	TRBJ1-1	.	TRBV7-2	TGTGCCAGCAGCTTAGGGCTGCTGAACACTGAAGCTTTCTTT	CASSLGLLNTEAFF
.	TRBJ2-7	.	TRBV10-3	TGTGCCATCACCATAATAGGAACAGGGTACGAGCAGTACTTC	CAITIIGTGYEQYF
.	TRBJ1-5	.	TRBV2	TGTGCCAGCAGTGACCACAGCAATCAGCCCCAGCATTTT	CASSDHSNQPQHF
.	TRBJ1-4	.	TRBV27	TGTGCCAGCAGTATCCTATCCCAGGGGAGAAATAATGAAAAACTGTTTTTT	CASSILSQGRNNEKLFF
.	TRBJ2-3	.	TRBV27	TGTGCCAGCAGTTTATTTGATCGCACAGATACGCAGTATTTT	CASSLFDRTDTQYF
.	TRBJ2-5	.	TRBV28	TGTGCCAGCAGTATAGTGGACAGCACCCAGTACTTC	CASSIVDSTQYF
.	TRBJ2-5	TRBD2	TRBV4-3	TGCGCCAGCAGCCAAAAGCTAGCGGGAGTAGAGACCCAGTACTTC	CASSQKLAGVETQYF
.	TRBJ2-2	.	TRBV6-5	TGTGCCAGCAGTTACTCGGTGCAGGGGTCCGGGGAGCTGTTTTTT	CASSYSVQGSGELFF
.	TRBJ1-2	TRBD1	TRBV28	TGTGCCAGCAGTTCCGGGACAGTTAACTATGGCTACACCTTC	CASSSGTVNYGYTF
.	TRBJ2-6	.	TRBV6-4	TGTGCCAGCAGTGACAACTCTGGGGCCAACGTCCTGACTTTC	CASSDNSGANVLTF
.	TRBJ1-1	.	TRBV19	TGTGCCAGTAGTACTCAAACGTTCATGAACACTGAAGCTTTCTTT	CASSTQTFMNTEAFF
.	TRBJ2-3	.	TRBV6-6	TGTGCCAGCAGTCCCCGGGCCGTAGATACGCAGTATTTT	CASSPRAVDTQYF
.	TRBJ1-5	TRBD1	TRBV4-2	TGTGCCAGCAGCCAAACTGACAGGGCCGACCTCAATCAGCCCCAGCATTTT	CASSQTDRADLNQPQHF
.	TRBJ1-5	TRBD1	TRBV9	TGTGCCAGCAGCGTTGGGACAGCTCATCAGCCCCAGCATTTT	CASSVGTAHQPQHF
.	TRBJ2-7	TRBD1	TRBV5-1	TGCGCCAGCAGCTTACCGGGACAGGGATCCGAGCAGTACTTC	CASSLPGQGSEQYF
.	TRBJ2-7	.	TRBV6-2/TRBV6-3	TGTGCCAGCAGTTACGTCCTAGGGGGTACCTCCTACGAGCAGTACTTC	CASSYVLGGTSYEQYF
.	TRBJ2-2	.	TRBV9	TGTGCCAGCAGCCCGGGACAAAACACCGGGGAGCTGTTTTTT	CASSPGQNTGELFF
.	TRBJ1-2	.	TRBV7-2	TGTGCCAGCAGCTCCCCGGGGGGGCTGGGCTACACCTTC	CASSSPGGLGYTF
once	TRBJ1-6	.	TRBV4-2	TGTGCCAGCAGCCAAGAGTTTTTAGGGCTGAATTCACCCCTCCACTTT	CASSQEFLGLNSPLHF
.	TRBJ1-5	.	TRBV15	TGTGCCACCAGCAGAGATAGCACACTCAATCAGCCCCAGCATTTT	CATSRDSTLNQPQHF
.	TRBJ1-6	.	TRBV4-3	TGCGCCAGCAGCCAATGGGGGAACGATAATTCACCCCTCCACTTT	CASSQWGNDNSPLHF
.	TRBJ1-4	.	TRBV10-3	TGTGCCATCAGTGAGTCTGGTACGAATGAAAAACTGTTTTTT	CAISESGTNEKLFF
once	TRBJ1-5	.	TRBV18	TGTGCCAGCTCACTGACAGATAGCAATCAGCCCCAGCATTTT	CASSLTDSNQPQHF
.	TRBJ1-2	.	TRBV7-9	TGTGCCAGCAGCCCCCGGGGGGGGTATTCTGGTGGCTACACCTTC	CASSPRGGYSGGYTF
.	TRBJ1-2	.	TRBV4-3	TGCGCCAGCAGCCCCCGATGGGGGGAATATGGCTACACCTTC	CASSPRWGEYGYTF
.	TRBJ1-1	.	TRBV3-1/TRBV3-2	TGTGCCAGCAGCCAAGATTCGGGGGGTGAGGACACTGAAGCTTTCTTT	CASSQDSGGEDTEAFF